The next 13 T cell receptor beta chains were all read from a single sample in a study of tumor-infiltrating lymphocytes in oesophageal squamous cell carcinoma. Using its own MiXCR run on the PCR reads, TCRdb lists one record per CDR3 protein. The sample lists approximately 11,000 distinct CDR3 sequences, roughly 52% occurring once. Sequencing input: esophageal tumor tissue. These receptor sequences come from a female donor with esophageal squamous cell carcinoma.

Concerning this clonotype itself: No conserved phenylalanine or tryptophan ends this CDR3, so it is likely a read error. The DNA is omitted, as the CDR3 cannot be located on it reliably, and the CDR3 follows TCRdb's listing. The rearrangement joins TRBV7-4 to TRBJ2-6; TRBD1 is taken as the D call from the table, unchecked against the DNA. The CDR3 numbers 17 amino acids, ends counted. The germline V gene encodes CDR1 SGHVT and CDR2 SQSDAQ. The CDR3: CASSSSLSAVGIQYFGA.

The chain has TRBV12-3 or TRBV12-4 and TRBJ2-2; the match to TRBD1 covers 7 bases. V shed 5 bases and J 7 bases; nucleotides not matched to a gene: 13. The CDR3 extends over 16 amino acids. The CDR3 coding sequence is TGTGCCAGCAGTCTCAATGCAGGGACAGAGGACGGGGAGCTGTTTTTT. Amino acid sequence: CASSLNAGTEDGELFF.

This clonotype was counted many times. A much larger clone sits a single nucleotide away, making a read error possible. The rearrangement links TRBV7-8 to TRBJ2-1, with 8 positions matching TRBD1. The CDR3 is 15 residues long. Germline CDR1 SGHVS, CDR2 FQNEAQ. The V and J ends lost 0 bases and 10 bases, in that order; junction bases with no gene match: 8. The CDR3 region is CASSLAVGTGGEQFF. The DNA for the CDR3 is TGTGCCAGCAGCTTAGCGGTAGGGACAGGCGGGGAGCAGTTCTTC.

Concerning this clonotype itself: A much larger clone differs from this one at a single base, so this may be a read error. V and J are TRBV7-4 and TRBJ2-5; tentative D call: TRBD1 (5 bases). CDR1 is SGHVT and CDR2 is SQSDAQ in the germline V gene. This CDR3 comprises 12 residues. Trimming stripped 4 bases from V and 11 bases from J, with 14 bases between. The CDR3 DNA reads as TGTGCCAGCAGCTACAGGTACAATGAGCAGTACTTC. Translation gives CASSYRYNEQYF.

At least ten counts were recorded for this clonotype. A much bigger clone sits one base away, suggesting this may be a read error. The CDR3 DNA reads TGTGCCAGCAGCCTGACTAGAGGGGATGAGCAGTACTTC. Translating gives CASSLTRGDEQYF. V gene TRBV7-6 combines with J gene TRBJ2-5; tentative D call: TRBD2 (6 bases). V was shortened by 5 bases and J by 11 bases, with 18 bases between the two germline ends. Germline CDR1 is SGHVS and CDR2 is FNYEAQ. The CDR3 covers 13 residues.

This clonotype has only one observation. The rearrangement links TRBV7-6 to TRBJ1-5; perhaps TRBD1 as D (5 bases). Trimming removed 6 bases at V and 7 bases at J, with 10 bases between. Germline-derived CDR1 and CDR2 are SGHVS and FNYEAQ. The CDR3 has 12 amino acids. The CDR3 protein is CASSDGGQPQHF. The CDR3 region has the DNA TGTGCCAGCAGTGATGGGGGACAGCCCCAGCATTTT.

The gene calls are TRBV6-8 and TRBJ2-1; D may be TRBD1 (5 bases). The germline V and J ends were trimmed by 4 bases and 0 bases, with 10 bases remaining between them. Germline CDR1 and CDR2: MNHGY and SAAAGT. The length of the CDR3 is 15 residues. In nucleotides, the CDR3 is TGTGCCAGCAGTTCAGACAGACTCTCCTACAATGAGCAGTTCTTC. Protein sequence: CASSSDRLSYNEQFF.

The chain is built from TRBV15 and TRBJ2-1; 9 bases fit TRBD2. Germline CDR1 is LNHNV and CDR2 is YYDKDF (reference sequence). The CDR3 consists of 20 residues. After removal of 4 bases from V and 0 bases from J, the junction contained 16 bases not matched to a gene. For the CDR3, the DNA is TGTGCCACCAGCACCCGTATCCAGCGGGGGGCCCGAGGCTCCTACAATGAGCAGTTCTTC. This sequence encodes CATSTRIQRGARGSYNEQFF.

The chain joins TRBV7-2 to TRBJ2-7; 7 nucleotides align to TRBD2. The better agreement between TRBJ2-1 and the DNA end casts doubt on the J call. The CDR3 has 15 amino acids. From germline, CDR1 is SGHTA and CDR2 FQGNSA. The CDR3 protein is CASSLLASGHNEQFF. In nucleotides, the CDR3 is TGTGCCAGCAGCTTATTGGCTAGCGGACACAATGAGCAGTTCTTC.

Points on this clonotype: Since a much larger clone is just one base distant, this may be a read error. The rearrangement uses TRBV19 and TRBJ2-5; maybe TRBD2 (5 bases). The CDR3 length is 14 residues. Germline V gene sequence: CDR1 LNHDA, CDR2 SQIVND (reference sequence). V lost 1 base to trimming and J lost 11 bases, with 17 bases between them. The CDR3 loop reads CASSIAGIYNEQYF. Here the CDR3 DNA reads TGTGCCAGTAGTATAGCGGGAATCTACAATGAGCAGTACTTC. Looking up the rest from reference TRBV19 and TRBJ2-5 gives the full variable domain: DGGITQSPKYLFRKEGQNVTLSCEQNLNHDAMYWYRQDPGQGLRLIYYSQIVNDFQKGDIAEGYSVSREKKESFPLTVTSAQKNPTAFYLCASSIAGIYNEQYFGPGTRLLVL.

V is TRBV7-2 and J is TRBJ2-1, with D hard to call. CDR3 length: 11 amino acids. V was shortened by 4 bases and J by 6 bases, with 4 bases between the two germline ends. CDR1 and CDR2 from the germline V gene are SGHTA and FQGNSA. The CDR3 region has the DNA TGTGCCAGCAGCTCTCTCAATGAGCAGTTCTTC. Translation: CASSSLNEQFF.

This clonotype was detected ten times or more. CDR3: CSARDQGGPLEQYF. The CDR3, as DNA: TGCAGTGCTAGAGATCAGGGGGGTCCGCTTGAGCAGTACTTC. The V call is TRBV20-1, the J call TRBJ2-7; tentative D call: TRBD1 (7 bases). Germline-derived CDR1 and CDR2 are DFQATT and SNEGSKA (reference sequence). This CDR3 has 14 amino acids. V lost 0 bases and J lost 7, with 16 bases in between.

The chain employs TRBV9 and TRBJ2-7; 9 nucleotides align to TRBD2. J lost 7 bases, V lost 0 bases, and 5 bases had no gene match. The CDR3 length is 14 residues. Germline assignment: CDR1 SGDLS and CDR2 YYNGEE. CDR3 in DNA: TGTGCCAGCAGCGTAGTAGCGGGGGCCAATGAGCAGTACTTC. This sequence encodes CASSVVAGANEQYF.